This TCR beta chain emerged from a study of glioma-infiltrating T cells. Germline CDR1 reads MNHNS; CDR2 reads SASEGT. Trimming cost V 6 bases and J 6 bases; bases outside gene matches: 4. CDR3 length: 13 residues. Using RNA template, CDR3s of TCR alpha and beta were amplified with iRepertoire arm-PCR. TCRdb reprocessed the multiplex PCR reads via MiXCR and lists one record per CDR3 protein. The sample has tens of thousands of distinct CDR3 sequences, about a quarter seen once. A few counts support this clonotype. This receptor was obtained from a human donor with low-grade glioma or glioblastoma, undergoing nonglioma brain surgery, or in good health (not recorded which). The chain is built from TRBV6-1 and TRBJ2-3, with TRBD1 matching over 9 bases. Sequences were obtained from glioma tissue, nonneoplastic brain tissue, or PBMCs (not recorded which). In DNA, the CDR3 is TGTGCCAGCAGCCTAGGACAGGGGGATACGCAGTATTTT. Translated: CASSLGQGDTQYF.